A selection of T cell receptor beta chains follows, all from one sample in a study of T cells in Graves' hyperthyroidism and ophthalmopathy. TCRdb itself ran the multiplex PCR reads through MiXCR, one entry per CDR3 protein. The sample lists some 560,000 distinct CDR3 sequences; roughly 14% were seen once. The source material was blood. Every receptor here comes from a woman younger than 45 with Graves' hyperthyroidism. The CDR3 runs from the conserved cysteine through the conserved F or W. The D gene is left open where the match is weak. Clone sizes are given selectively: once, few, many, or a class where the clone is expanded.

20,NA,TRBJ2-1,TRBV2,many,TGTGCCAGCAGTGAAGCAGTACAGGGTTGGACCGCCCTCTCCTACAATGAGCAGTTCTTC,CASSEAVQGWTALSYNEQFF
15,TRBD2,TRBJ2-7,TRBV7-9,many,TGTGCCAGCAGCTTAGGCGGACTAGCATTCGACGAGCAGTACTTC,CASSLGGLAFDEQYF
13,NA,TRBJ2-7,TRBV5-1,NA,TGCGCCGGCAGATTAGAGATCAGCTACGAGCAGTACTTC,CAGRLEISYEQYF
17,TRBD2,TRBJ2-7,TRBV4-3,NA,TGCGCCAGCAGGACAAGGACTAGCGGGGTTCTCTCCTACGAGCAGTACTTC,CASRTRTSGVLSYEQYF
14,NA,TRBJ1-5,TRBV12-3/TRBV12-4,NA,TGTGCCAGCAGTTTGAGGGGGGCGGGTCAGCCCCAGCATTTT,CASSLRGAGQPQHF
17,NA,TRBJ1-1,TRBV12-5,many,TGTGCTAGTGGTTTGGTACTAGATAGAGTTAGCAGTACTGAAGCTTTCTTT,CASGLVLDRVSSTEAFF
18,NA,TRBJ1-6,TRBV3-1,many,TGTGCCAGCAGCGAAACAGGACGGGTAGATCGCTATAATTCACCCCTCCACTTT,CASSETGRVDRYNSPLHF
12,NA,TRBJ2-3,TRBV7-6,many,TGTGCCAGCAGCACTGACACAGATACGCAGTATTTT,CASSTDTDTQYF
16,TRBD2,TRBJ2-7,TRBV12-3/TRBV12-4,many,TGTGCCAGCAGACGAGGAACGGGAGGGCGAGTCTACGAGCAGTACTTC,CASRRGTGGRVYEQYF
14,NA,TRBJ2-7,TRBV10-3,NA,TGTGCCACAACGACTCAGGAGAAACCCTACGAGCAGTACTTC,CATTTQEKPYEQYF
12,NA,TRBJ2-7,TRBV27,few,TGTGCCAGCAGGGGGCCCTCCTACGAGCAGTACTTC,CASRGPSYEQYF
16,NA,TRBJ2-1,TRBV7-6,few,TGTGCCAGCAGCCATAACCAATCCTCCTCCTACAATGAGCAGTTCTTC,CASSHNQSSSYNEQFF
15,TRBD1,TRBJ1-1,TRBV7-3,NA,TGTGCCAGCAGCTTAATTCCGGGACAGGGCACTGAAGCTTTCTTT,CASSLIPGQGTEAFF
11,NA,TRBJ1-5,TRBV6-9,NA,TGTGCCAGCAGTTACCCCGGCCTCCGGCATTTT,CASSYPGLRHF
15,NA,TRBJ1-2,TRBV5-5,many,TGTGCCAGCAGCTTGGGGAAAGAGCCGTTCGCGGGCTACACCTTC,CASSLGKEPFAGYTF
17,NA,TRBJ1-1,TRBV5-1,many,TGCGCCAGCAGCTTGAGCAGGGGTCGGAGGTGGGACACTGAAGCTTTCTTT,CASSLSRGRRWDTEAFF
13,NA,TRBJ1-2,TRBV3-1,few,TGTGCCAGTCGGGGGGCAGGCCCAGGGGGCTACACCTTC,CASRGAGPGGYTF
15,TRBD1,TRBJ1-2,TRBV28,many,TGTGCCAGCAGTTTAATCACAGGGGTTTCCTATGGCTACACCTTC,CASSLITGVSYGYTF
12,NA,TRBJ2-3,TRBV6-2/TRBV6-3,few,TGTGCCACCCAAAACTGGGGAGATACGCAGTATTTT,CATQNWGDTQYF
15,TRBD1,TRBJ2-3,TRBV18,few,TGTGCCAGCTCACCACCCTCCACAGGGGGCGATACGCAGTATTTT,CASSPPSTGGDTQYF
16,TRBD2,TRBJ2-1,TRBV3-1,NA,TGTGCCAGCAGCCAGATGGGGACTAGCGGGAGCAATGAGCAGTTCTTC,CASSQMGTSGSNEQFF
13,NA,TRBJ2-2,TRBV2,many,TGTGCCAGCAGTGAATCGGGTACCGGGGAGCTGTTTTTT,CASSESGTGELFF
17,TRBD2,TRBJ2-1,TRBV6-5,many,TGTGCCAGCAGTTACTCGGCCCCAAGCGGGGTCTACAATGAGCAGTTCTTC,CASSYSAPSGVYNEQFF
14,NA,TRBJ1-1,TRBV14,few,TGTGCCAGCAGCCACCCGGGACGGGGAGGGTCGACTTTCTTT,CASSHPGRGGSTFF
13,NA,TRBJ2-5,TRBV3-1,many,TGTGCCAGCAGCCAACGGGGGCAAGAGACCCAGTACTTC,CASSQRGQETQYF
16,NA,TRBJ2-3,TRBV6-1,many,TGTGCCAGCAGCAACGGGTTGGCTGGTAGCACAGATACGCAGTATTTT,CASSNGLAGSTDTQYF
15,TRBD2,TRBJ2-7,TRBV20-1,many,TGCAGTGCTAGAGATCCGGCTAGCGGGAACTACGAGCAGTACTTC,CSARDPASGNYEQYF
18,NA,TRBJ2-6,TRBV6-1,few,TGTGCCAGCAGGGAAGCCGGGACAAAAGAATCTGGGGCCAACGTCCTGACTTTC,CASREAGTKESGANVLTF
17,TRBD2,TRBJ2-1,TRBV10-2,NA,TGCGCCAGCAGTGAGAGGTACCCGGGAGGGAACTACAATGAGCAGTTCTTC,CASSERYPGGNYNEQFF
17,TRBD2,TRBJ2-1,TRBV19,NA,TGTGCCAGTAGTATAGACCATCTAGCGGGAGGGCGTAATGAGCAGTTCTTC,CASSIDHLAGGRNEQFF
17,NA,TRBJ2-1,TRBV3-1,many,TGTGCCAGCAGCCAAGATGGCCTGCCTGGGCGTTACAATGAGCAGTTCTTC,CASSQDGLPGRYNEQFF
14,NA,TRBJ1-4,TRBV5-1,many,TGCGCCAGCAGCTACTCGGGGCAGAATGAAAAACTGTTTTTT,CASSYSGQNEKLFF
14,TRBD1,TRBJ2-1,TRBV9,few,TGTGCCAGTAGCGGGACAGGGGGCCCAAATGAGCAGTTCTTC,CASSGTGGPNEQFF
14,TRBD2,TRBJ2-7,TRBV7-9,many,TGTGCCAGCAGCTTAGTCGGGGGGACGGGCGAGCAGTACTTC,CASSLVGGTGEQYF
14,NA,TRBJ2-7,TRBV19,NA,TGTGCCAGTAGTATCACTCACCAGACCTACGAGCAGTACTTC,CASSITHQTYEQYF
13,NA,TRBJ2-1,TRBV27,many,TGTGCCAGCAGTTGGACTAATTACAATGAGCAGTTCTTC,CASSWTNYNEQFF